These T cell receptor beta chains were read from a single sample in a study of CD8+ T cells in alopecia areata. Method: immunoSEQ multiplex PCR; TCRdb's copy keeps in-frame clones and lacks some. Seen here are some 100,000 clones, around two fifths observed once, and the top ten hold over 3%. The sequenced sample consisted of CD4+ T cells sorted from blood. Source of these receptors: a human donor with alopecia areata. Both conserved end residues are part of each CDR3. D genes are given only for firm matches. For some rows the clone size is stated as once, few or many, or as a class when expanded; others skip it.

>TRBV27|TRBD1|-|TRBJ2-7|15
CASSLPPGQGTEQYF
TGTGCCAGCAGTTTACCGCCGGGACAGGGGACCGAGCAGTACTTC
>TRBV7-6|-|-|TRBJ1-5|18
CASSLGGDLRAGNQPQHF
TGTGCCAGCAGCTTAGGAGGGGACTTGAGAGCGGGCAATCAGCCCCAGCATTTT
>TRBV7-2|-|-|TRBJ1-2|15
CASSYPYENPAGYTF
TGTGCCAGCAGTTACCCCTATGAGAATCCGGCTGGCTACACCTTC
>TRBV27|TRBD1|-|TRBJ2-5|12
CASKTGEETQYF
TGTGCCAGCAAAACAGGGGAAGAGACCCAGTACTTC
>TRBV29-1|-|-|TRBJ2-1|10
CSVGSNEQFF
TGCAGCGTTGGCAGCAATGAGCAGTTCTTC
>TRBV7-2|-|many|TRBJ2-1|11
CASSSQYEQFF
TGTGCCAGCAGCTCCCAGTATGAGCAGTTCTTC
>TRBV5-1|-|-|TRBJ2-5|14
CASSFPTGKETQYF
TGCGCCAGCAGCTTTCCGACTGGGAAAGAGACCCAGTACTTC
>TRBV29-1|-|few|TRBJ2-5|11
CSGSAEETQYF
TGCAGCGGATCAGCAGAAGAGACCCAGTACTTC
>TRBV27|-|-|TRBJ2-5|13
CASSPRTEETQYF
TGTGCCAGCAGTCCCCGGACGGAAGAGACCCAGTACTTC
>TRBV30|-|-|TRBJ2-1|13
CAFRAGAQNEQFF
TGTGCCTTCAGGGCAGGGGCGCAGAATGAGCAGTTCTTC
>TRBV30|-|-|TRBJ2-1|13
CAWSVRRYNEQFF
TGTGCCTGGAGTGTAAGACGGTACAATGAGCAGTTCTTC
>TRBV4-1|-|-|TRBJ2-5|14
CASSQTDWEETQYF
TGCGCCAGCAGCCAGACGGACTGGGAAGAGACCCAGTACTTC
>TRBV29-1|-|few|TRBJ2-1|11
CSVVLGDEQFF
TGCAGCGTAGTCCTAGGGGATGAGCAGTTCTTC
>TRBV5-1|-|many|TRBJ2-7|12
CASSQAGYEQYF
TGCGCCAGCAGCCAAGCAGGCTACGAGCAGTACTTC
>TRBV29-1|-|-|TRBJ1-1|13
CSAERRMNTEAFF
TGCAGCGCCGAGAGACGGATGAACACTGAAGCTTTCTTT
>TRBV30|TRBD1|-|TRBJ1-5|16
CAWSVKSGGYSQPQHF
TGTGCCTGGAGTGTAAAGTCAGGGGGTTATAGTCAGCCCCAGCATTTT